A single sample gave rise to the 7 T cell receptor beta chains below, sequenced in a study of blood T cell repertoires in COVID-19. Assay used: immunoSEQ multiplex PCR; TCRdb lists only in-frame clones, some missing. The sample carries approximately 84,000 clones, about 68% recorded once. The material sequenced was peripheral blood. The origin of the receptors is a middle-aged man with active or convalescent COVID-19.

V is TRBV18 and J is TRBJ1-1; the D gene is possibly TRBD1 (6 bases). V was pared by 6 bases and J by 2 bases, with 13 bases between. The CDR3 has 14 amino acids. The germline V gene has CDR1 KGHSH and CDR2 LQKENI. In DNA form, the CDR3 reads TGTGCCAGCTCTTGGGGGCGGAGTAACACTGAAGCTTTCTTT. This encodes CASSWGRSNTEAFF. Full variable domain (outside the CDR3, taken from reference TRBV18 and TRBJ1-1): NAGVMQNPRHLVRRRGQEARLRCSPMKGHSHVYWYRQLPEEGLKFMVYLQKENIIDESGMPKERFSAEFPKEGPSILRIQQVVRGDSAAYFCASSWGRSNTEAFFGQGTRLTVV.

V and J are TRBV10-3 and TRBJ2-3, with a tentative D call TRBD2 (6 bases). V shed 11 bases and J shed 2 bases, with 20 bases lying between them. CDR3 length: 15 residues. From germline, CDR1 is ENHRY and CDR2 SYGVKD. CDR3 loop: CAAHEGLSPTDTQYF. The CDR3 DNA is TGTGCCGCCCACGAGGGACTTTCACCCACAGATACGCAGTATTTT.

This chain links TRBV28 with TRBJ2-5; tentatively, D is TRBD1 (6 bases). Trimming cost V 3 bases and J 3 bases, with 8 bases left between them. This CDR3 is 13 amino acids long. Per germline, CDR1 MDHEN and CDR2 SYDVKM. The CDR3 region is CASSLGAKETQYF. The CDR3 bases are TGTGCCAGCAGTTTGGGGGCAAAAGAGACCCAGTACTTC. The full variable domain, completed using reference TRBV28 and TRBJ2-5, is DVKVTQSSRYLVKRTGEKVFLECVQDMDHENMFWYRQDPGLGLRLIYFSYDVKMKEKGDIPEGYSVSREKKERFSLILESASTNQTSMYLCASSLGAKETQYFGPGTRLLVL.

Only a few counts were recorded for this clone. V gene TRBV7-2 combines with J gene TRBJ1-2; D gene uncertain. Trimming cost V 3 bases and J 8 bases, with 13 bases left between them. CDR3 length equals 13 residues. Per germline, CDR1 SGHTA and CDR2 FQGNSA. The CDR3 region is CASSFLDPRGYTF. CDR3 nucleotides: TGTGCCAGCAGCTTCCTAGACCCGAGAGGCTACACCTTC.

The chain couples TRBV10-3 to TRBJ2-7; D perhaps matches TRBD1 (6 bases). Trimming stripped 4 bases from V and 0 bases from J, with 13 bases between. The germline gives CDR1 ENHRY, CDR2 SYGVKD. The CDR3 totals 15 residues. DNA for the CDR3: TGTGCCATCAGTGGTGGTGTGGACAGCTCCTACGAGCAGTACTTC. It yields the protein CAISGGVDSSYEQYF.

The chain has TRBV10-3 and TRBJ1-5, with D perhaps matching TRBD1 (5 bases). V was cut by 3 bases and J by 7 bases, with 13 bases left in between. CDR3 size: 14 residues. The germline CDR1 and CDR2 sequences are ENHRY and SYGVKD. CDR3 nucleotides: TGTGCCATCAGTGACGGGAGCCAGGGACAGCCCCAGCATTTT. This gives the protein CAISDGSQGQPQHF.

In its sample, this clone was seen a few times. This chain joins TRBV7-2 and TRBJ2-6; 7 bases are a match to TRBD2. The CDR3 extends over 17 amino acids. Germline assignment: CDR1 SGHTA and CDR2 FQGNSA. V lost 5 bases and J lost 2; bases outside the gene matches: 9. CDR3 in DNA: TGTGCCAGCAGCCGCCGTGGGGGGGTGACTGGGGCCAACGTCCTGACTTTC. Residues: CASSRRGGVTGANVLTF. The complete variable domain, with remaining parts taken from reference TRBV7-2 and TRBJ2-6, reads GAGVSQSPSNKVTEKGKDVELRCDPISGHTALYWYRQSLGQGLEFLIYFQGNSAPDKSGLPSDRFSAERTGGSVSTLTIQRTQQEDSAVYLCASSRRGGVTGANVLTFGAGSRLTVL.